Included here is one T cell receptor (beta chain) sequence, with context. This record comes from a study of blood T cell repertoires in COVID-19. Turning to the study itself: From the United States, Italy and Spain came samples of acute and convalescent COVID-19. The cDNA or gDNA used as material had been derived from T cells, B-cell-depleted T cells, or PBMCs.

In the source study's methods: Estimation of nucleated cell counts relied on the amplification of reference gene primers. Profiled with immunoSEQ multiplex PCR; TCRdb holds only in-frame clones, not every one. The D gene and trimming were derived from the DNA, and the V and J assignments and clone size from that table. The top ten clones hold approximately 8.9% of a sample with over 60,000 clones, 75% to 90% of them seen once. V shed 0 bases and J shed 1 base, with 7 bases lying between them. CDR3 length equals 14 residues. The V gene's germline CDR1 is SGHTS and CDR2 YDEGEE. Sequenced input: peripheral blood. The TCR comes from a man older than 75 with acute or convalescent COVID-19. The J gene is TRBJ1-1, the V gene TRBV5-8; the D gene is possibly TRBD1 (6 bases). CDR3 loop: CASSLEGGNTEAFF. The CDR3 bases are TGTGCCAGCAGCTTGGAAGGGGGGAACACTGAAGCTTTCTTT.